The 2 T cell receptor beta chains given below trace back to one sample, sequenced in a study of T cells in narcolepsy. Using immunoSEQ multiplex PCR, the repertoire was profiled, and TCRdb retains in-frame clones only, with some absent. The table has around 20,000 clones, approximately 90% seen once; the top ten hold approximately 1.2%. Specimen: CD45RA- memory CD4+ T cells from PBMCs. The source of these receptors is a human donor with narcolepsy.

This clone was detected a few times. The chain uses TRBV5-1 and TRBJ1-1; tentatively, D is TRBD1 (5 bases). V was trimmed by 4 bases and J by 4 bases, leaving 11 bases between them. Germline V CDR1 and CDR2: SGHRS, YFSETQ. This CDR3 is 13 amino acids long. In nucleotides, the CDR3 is TGCGCCAGCAGCGAGGGACTGGGCACTGAAGCTTTCTTT. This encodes CASSEGLGTEAFF.

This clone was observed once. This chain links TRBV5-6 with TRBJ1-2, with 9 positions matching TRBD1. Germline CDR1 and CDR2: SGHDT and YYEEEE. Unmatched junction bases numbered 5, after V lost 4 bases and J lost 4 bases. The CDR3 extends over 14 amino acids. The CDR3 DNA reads TGTGCCAGCAGCCCTGGGACAGGGATCTATGGCTACACCTTC. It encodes CASSPGTGIYGYTF.